These T cell receptor beta chains were read from a single sample in a study of blood T cell repertoires in COVID-19. The repertoire was sequenced with immunoSEQ multiplex PCR; TCRdb's copy has only in-frame clones and lacks some. Among fewer than 300,000 clones, 75% to 95% were seen once, and the ten largest hold more than 0.95%. The sample consisted of PBMCs or T cells enriched from blood (not recorded which). These receptors all stem from a woman under 40 who had recovered from COVID-19. Each CDR3 is given with its conserved first and last residue. The D gene is left open where the match is weak. Clone size, where shown, is once, few, many, or a class for clones that have expanded.

TRBV5-4	NA	TRBJ2-7	TRBD2	TGTGCCAGCAGAAGGGCCGCTAGCGGGAGGGCCTACGAGCAGTACTTC	CASRRAASGRAYEQYF
TRBV7-3	few	TRBJ2-1	NA	TGTGCCAGCAGCTTAACGGGCCAGGGCCTCTACTACAATGAGCAGTTCTTC	CASSLTGQGLYYNEQFF
TRBV15	NA	TRBJ2-5	NA	TGTGCCACCAGCAGACCGACAACAGGCAGCCAAGAGACCCAGTACTTC	CATSRPTTGSQETQYF
TRBV18	NA	TRBJ2-5	NA	TGTGCCAGCTCCCCTACCACCCGAGAGACCCAGTACTTC	CASSPTTRETQYF
TRBV20-1	once	TRBJ1-2	NA	TGCAGTGCTACAGGTGACTATGGCTACACCTTC	CSATGDYGYTF
TRBV13	NA	TRBJ2-7	NA	TGTGCCAGCAGCTTAGGTCTAGCGGAGGGGGGGTACGAGCAGTACTTC	CASSLGLAEGGYEQYF
TRBV7-6	NA	TRBJ1-2	TRBD1	TGTGCCAGCAGCTCATACGACAGGGAATTTAACTATGGCTACACCTTC	CASSSYDREFNYGYTF
TRBV6-5	NA	TRBJ2-1	NA	TGTGCCAGCAGTTACTTTGGGAGTGACCTCTATGAGCAGTTCTTC	CASSYFGSDLYEQFF
TRBV28	NA	TRBJ2-1	NA	TGTGCCAGCAGTTTACTACGGGAACCCGCCGTGGAGCAGTTCTTC	CASSLLREPAVEQFF
TRBV28	NA	TRBJ2-6	NA	TGTGCCAGCAGTCTCGGGACATTTTCTGGGGCCAACGTCCTGACTTTC	CASSLGTFSGANVLTF
TRBV5-1	NA	TRBJ1-1	NA	TGCGCCAGCAGCATAACAGGGACCCCTGAAGCTTTCTTT	CASSITGTPEAFF
TRBV28	NA	TRBJ1-1	NA	TGTGCCAGCAGGGACAGACTAATGAACACTGAAGCTTTCTTT	CASRDRLMNTEAFF
TRBV12-3/TRBV12-4	NA	TRBJ1-1	NA	TGTGCCAGCAGATACGGACAATACGCTGAAGCTTTCTTT	CASRYGQYAEAFF
TRBV7-2	NA	TRBJ1-1	TRBD1	TGTGCCAGCAGAAACAGTCCCGGGACAGTAAGGAACACTGAAGCTTTCTTT	CASRNSPGTVRNTEAFF
TRBV2	NA	TRBJ1-6	NA	TGTGCCAGCAGTGAGCAAGGACAGCGGAATTCACCCCTCCACTTT	CASSEQGQRNSPLHF
TRBV23-1	NA	TRBJ2-5	TRBD1	TGCGCCAGCAGTCAATCCTGGAGCCGGGACAGATATAAAGAGACCCAGTACTTC	CASSQSWSRDRYKETQYF
TRBV7-9	NA	TRBJ2-3	NA	TGTGCCAGCAGCTTAGCGAAGGGGGGGATCAGGGCAGATACGCAGTATTTT	CASSLAKGGIRADTQYF
TRBV6-1	NA	TRBJ2-5	NA	TGTGCCAGCAGTGAAGCGCTAGTACCGGCGGGGGAGACCCAGTACTTC	CASSEALVPAGETQYF